This TCR beta chain was sequenced during a study of tumor-infiltrating lymphocytes in primary liver carcinoma (dated by TCRdb to about 2017). With respect to the entire study: Of the five patients (three men and two women, aged 30 to 69 years), four had hepatocellular carcinoma and one had combined HCC and intrahepatic cholangiocarcinoma. The five patients had tumors of stage T1-T3 N0M0, with maximum diameters ranging from 4.2 to 10 cm. Roughly 3.65 to 7.13 million productive TCRbeta reads were obtained per sample, and no significant difference in read depth was found between tissue types. The study combined TCRbeta repertoire sequencing, expression microarrays and whole-exome sequencing across five regions of each liver tumor, with adjacent normal tissue and blood. TCRbeta repertoire sequencing covered 35 or so specimens from 5 patients: around 25 tumor regions, 5 adjacent noncancerous liver tissues and 5 peripheral blood samples. The roughly 24 tumor region samples were profiled with Agilent mRNA microarrays so that TCRbeta repertoire diversity could be related to the local molecular phenotype. Technical replicate repertoires showed high reproducibility, with mean shared-clone rates roughly 0.88 and correlation coefficients above 0.95.

Starting from about 500 ng total RNA, TCRbeta-specific cDNA was produced by reverse transcription with a constant-region primer and ProtoScript II reverse transcriptase. Three nested multiplex PCR rounds, following a slightly modified ARM-PCR procedure, were used to build the TCRbeta libraries. Each of the first two PCR rounds ran for about 9 cycles and used multiplex TRBV1-TRBV30 forward primers together with a Cbeta reverse primer. Sample barcodes and Illumina adapters were added in a final 25-cycle PCR with Deep VentR polymerase. Before sequencing, amplicons of 200-500 bp were gel-purified using a QIAquick gel extraction kit. An Illumina HiSeq 2500 was used to sequence the TCRbeta amplicons with 250-bp paired-end reads. In the source study's methods: To recover full CDR3 sequences, reads were quality-trimmed using Trimmomatic v0.33 and paired reads were then merged using FLASH v1.2.11. MiGEC v1.2.1b assigned V, D and J germline segments to the rearranged TCRbeta sequences. VDJtools v1.0.0 computed clonotype statistics and Shannon-Wiener diversity indices. To reduce sampling bias, subsequent analyses other than the diversity analysis used only the 250 most abundant clonotypes in each sample. TCRdb applied fastp at Q25 and MiXCR to the public reads, then kept only in-frame beta chains. When rows share a CDR3 protein, they turn into one entry using the most common DNA and genes. The V and J calls here are based on TCRdb, not the publication. The sample yields under 50,000 distinct CDR3 sequences; 71% were counted once. Less than 30% of the sample is held by the ten biggest clonotypes.

Without any cell sorting, total RNA and DNA were co-extracted from approximately 20-30 mg of bulk tissue using the AllPrep DNA/RNA mini kit. Between late 2015 and early 2016, a few patients in China with histopathologically diagnosed primary liver carcinoma had their tumors surgically resected. Patients had chronic HBV infection and were treatment-naive at sampling. Five spatially separated regions were sampled per tumor: superior, inferior, left-lateral and right-lateral poles, plus the tumor centre. Histology showed that every tumor sample contained more than 85% viable tumor cells. Fresh tumor and adjacent tissue pieces were bisected, with one half stored in RNAlater at -80 degrees C and the other half sent for histology. Per the germline V gene, MRHNA is the CDR1 and SNTAGT is the CDR2. There are 12 amino acids in the CDR3, from cysteine to phenylalanine inclusive. Only the CDR3 DNA is retained, 36 bases long and in frame from the first base.

Broader findings and caveats from the paper: Consistent with antigen-driven expansion, pairs of tumor regions showed higher repertoire overlap (mean roughly 36%) than either tumor-adjacent pairs (about 17%) or tumor-blood pairs (around 15%). Only 4 to 6 patients were included in the study, and the authors note that the findings should be validated in a larger study. Just about 7.5-25% of top clones turned up in all five regions of a tumor, which suggests spatial heterogeneity among tumor-infiltrating T cells. Only the TCR beta chain was sequenced, so true repertoire diversity is likely underestimated because unpaired alpha chains were not captured. Compared with blood, tumors had a significantly larger share of the repertoire taken up by the top 250 clones (p = 0.039). Comparison of CD4+ and CD8+ T cell repertoires was precluded by the use of bulk unsorted samples.

On this clonotype itself: This receptor's antigen is unknown. Possible read error: a much larger clone is one base away.

Input material: liver tumor tissue from sampling region 5. The cell subset or site label, read with the paper, signifies: tumor region T5, tumor centre. The receptor was isolated from a man aged 35-49 years with primary liver carcinoma and hepatitis B virus infection. Recombination joined TRBV6-4 with TRBJ2-6, with the D gene uncertain. CDR3 protein: CASRSRANVLTF. The DNA sequence reads TGTGCCAGCCGCTCTAGGGCCAACGTCCTGACTTTC.